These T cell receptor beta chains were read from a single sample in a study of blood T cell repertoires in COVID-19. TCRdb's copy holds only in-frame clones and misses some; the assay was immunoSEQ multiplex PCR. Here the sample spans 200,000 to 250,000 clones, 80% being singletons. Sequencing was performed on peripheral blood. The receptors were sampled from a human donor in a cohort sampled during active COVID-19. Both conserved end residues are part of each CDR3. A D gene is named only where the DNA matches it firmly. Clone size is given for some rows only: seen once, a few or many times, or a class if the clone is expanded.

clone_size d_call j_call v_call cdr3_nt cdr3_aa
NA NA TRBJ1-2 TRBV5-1 TGCGCCAGCAGCGAGGGAAACTATGGCTACACCTTC CASSEGNYGYTF
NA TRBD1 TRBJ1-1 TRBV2 TGTGCCAGCAGTGGTCCTGACAGGGGAATAAACACTGAAGCTTTCTTT CASSGPDRGINTEAFF
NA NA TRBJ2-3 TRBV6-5 TGTGCCAGCAAAAGGGGCCTCGCAGATACGCAGTATTTT CASKRGLADTQYF
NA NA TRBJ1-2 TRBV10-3 TGTGCCATCAGTGAGTCGGAAGCGGGCTATGGCTACACCTTC CAISESEAGYGYTF
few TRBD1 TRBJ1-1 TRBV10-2 TGCGCCAGCAAGGGACAGGCGAACACTGAAGCTTTCTTT CASKGQANTEAFF
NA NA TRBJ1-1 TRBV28 TGTGCCAGCAGGGTGTATGGGGGCCCCACTGAAGCTTTCTTT CASRVYGGPTEAFF
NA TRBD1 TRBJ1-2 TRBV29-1 TGCAGCGCGGCGGGTAGGGGGCTGCGAGGCTACACCTTC CSAAGRGLRGYTF
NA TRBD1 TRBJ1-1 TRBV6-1 TGTGCCAGCAGTGACGTCAGGGGGCGGTCGACTGAAGCTTTCTTT CASSDVRGRSTEAFF
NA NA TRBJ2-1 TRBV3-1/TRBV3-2 TGTGCCAGCAGCTACAGGGGACTGAGCTCCTACAATGAGCAGTTCTTC CASSYRGLSSYNEQFF
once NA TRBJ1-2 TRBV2 TGTGCCAGCAACCTAGCCATTACCTATGGCTACACCTTC CASNLAITYGYTF
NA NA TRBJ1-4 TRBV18 TGTGCCAGCTCACCAGGTGCCAGGCATGAAAAACTGTTTTTT CASSPGARHEKLFF
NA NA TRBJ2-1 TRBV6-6 TGTGCCAGCAGTCCCCCCGGGACAACTTACAATGAGCAGTTCTTC CASSPPGTTYNEQFF